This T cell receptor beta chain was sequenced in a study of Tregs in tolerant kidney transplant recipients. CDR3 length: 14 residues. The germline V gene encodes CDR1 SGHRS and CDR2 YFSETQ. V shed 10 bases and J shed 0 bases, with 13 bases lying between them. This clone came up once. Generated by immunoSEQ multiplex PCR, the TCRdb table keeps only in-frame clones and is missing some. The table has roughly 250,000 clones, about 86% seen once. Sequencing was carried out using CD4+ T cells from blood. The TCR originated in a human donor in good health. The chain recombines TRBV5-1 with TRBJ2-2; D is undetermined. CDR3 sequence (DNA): TGCGCCGGTAAAGAGAACCCGAACACCGGGGAGCTGTTTTTT. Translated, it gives CAGKENPNTGELFF.